The sequence of this TCR beta chain was determined in a study of shared clonotypes between healthy human individuals (dated by TCRdb to the early 2020s). Looking at the study overall: Two women and a few men aged 18 to 49 years were included in the cohort. For each donor, CD4 naive and CD4 memory were each given three plates, CD8 naive was given two plates, and CD8 memory was given one plate. To estimate repertoire size and how much clonotypes are shared between individuals, the study performed deep sequencing of blood TCR repertoires from about five healthy adults. Different laboratories and diverse techniques were used to prepare libraries and sequence TCR repertoires, to increase sequencing depth and limit assay-specific biases. Each donor's leukapheresis produced roughly between about 0.9 and 9.5 billion PBMCs.

Study-wide findings and limitations: Clonotypes shared by all four sorted-subset donors showed higher generation probabilities than non-shared clonotypes. Only blood was sampled, and tissue TCR repertoires likely differ from those in blood. Across several donors, around 5% of naive CD4, approximately 3.6% of naive CD8, roughly 2.2% of memory CD4, and 0.4% of memory CD8 clonotypes were shared. Based on pairwise subsampling, the degree of clonotype sharing among donors was expected to be affected by sequencing depth. Rarefaction of sorted-subset datasets indicated incomplete sequencing despite the large sequencing depth. Larger estimated clonotype richness was generally found for naive subsets than for memory subsets. The genetic and exposure-history diversity represented was limited by the small number of donors.

CD8 naive samples were obtained by positive selection for CCR7 among CD45RO-negative cells, yielding a CD45RA+CCR7+ population from which TemRA cells were excluded. The donors were healthy, HIV-negative adults who had no recently reported acute infections or vaccinations. Every donor was a Caucasian adult living in Nashville, Tennessee, USA. Blood was collected by leukapheresis, and PBMCs were isolated by Ficoll-Histopaque density gradient centrifugation and then cryopreserved in liquid nitrogen vapor phase. Purity and quantity of every magnetically sorted T cell population were checked by analytical flow cytometry. Genomic DNA was isolated from every sorted fraction and measured by UV absorbance on a Nanodrop 2000c. About this clone itself: It has no known antigen specificity. There are no base qualities to consult, and no much larger clone falls within one base.

TCR CDR3 regions were amplified from genomic DNA by multiplex PCR using the deep immunoSEQ assay. Extracted genomic DNA from each cell subset was distributed evenly across all wells of several immunoSEQ 96-well plates, and each plate was treated as a replicate. For sorted subsets, around 200 ng genomic DNA, equal to 25,000 to 35,000 T cell genomes, was loaded into each replicate PCR. Purified libraries were quantified with a Qubit 3.0 fluorometer, sized on a Bioanalyzer 2100, and re-quantified with the KAPA Library Quantification kit. Every immunoSEQ 96-well plate was sequenced on a dedicated single-read 150-cycle Illumina NextSeq 550 flow cell. Per the source publication's procedure: Because the immunoSEQ output included only junctional sequences and no quality scores, the filtering could not be the same as the filtering used for full-length reads. Sequences were annotated with PyIR, a Python wrapper for IgBLAST v1.9, and V/J genes and CDR3 were assigned using IMGT germline references. Reads were removed for weak V/J assignments (E-value above 1e-6), missing CDR3, stop codons, out-of-frame junctions, or ambiguous translated residues. V3J clonotypes were defined by identical inferred V gene, J gene, and CDR3 amino acid sequence. Percentage overlap between repertoires was computed as shared unique clonotypes divided by the size of the smaller repertoire. Repertoire richness was assessed with RTK rarefaction, the Chao1 estimator, and Recon v2.1 estimates of unobserved clonotypes. Generation probabilities for all TCRbeta clonotypes obtained by the gDNA method from a handful of donors were computed using OLGA. The clones in this table, taken by TCRdb from immuneACCESS, are in-frame only. Not every clone is retained; where verified, under half of the shortfall comes from an unresolved V gene, and the cause of the rest is unknown. V, J and clone size are those of that table, while D and trimming were read from the DNA. The sample includes about 700,000 clones, with about 91% observed a single time. Clones ranked in the top ten supply approximately 24% of the sample.

This sequence was found in a man aged 25 to 40 in good health. What was sequenced was naive CD8+ T cells sorted from blood. In light of the paper, this sample's cell subset or site label describes: CD45RA+CCR7+.

The sequence in DNA is TGTGCCAGTAGTATTGTCCCGGGGGTCGACACTGAAGCTTTCTTT. It translates as CASSIVPGVDTEAFF. The rearranged chain carries TRBV19 and TRBJ1-1; the D gene is perhaps TRBD1, on 5 matching bases. The V end loses 3 bases and the J end loses 3 bases, and a stretch of 14 bases separates them. Per the germline V gene (reference sequence), LNHDA is the CDR1 and SQIVND is the CDR2. The CDR3 measures 15 amino acids from cysteine to phenylalanine. The read is trimmed to its CDR3 DNA, 45 bases read in frame from base 1.